This TCR beta chain was obtained from a study of cytomegalovirus exposure and HLA in healthy donors. Study-level results: Per a prior analysis, the majority of TCR beta V segments were productive roughly 87% or roughly 30% of the time. Presence/absence analyses supposed approximately even sequencing depth among donors. Specificity for CMV antigens was confirmed in vitro for a few of the CMV-associated chains.

PCR involved 60 Vbeta and 13 Jbeta primers. Generated by immunoSEQ multiplex PCR, the TCRdb table keeps only in-frame clones and is missing some. The top ten clones hold under 2% of a sample with about 200,000 clones, almost 80% of them seen once. Unrecorded immune exposure was likely among donors, who were nominally healthy when sampled. In the case of this clone: Its antigen is not known.

V dropped 5 bases and J dropped 3 bases, with 11 bases sitting between them. This CDR3 is 13 amino acids long. The germline V gene encodes CDR1 GTSNPN and CDR2 SVGIG (reference sequence). V is TRBV30 and J is TRBJ1-5; tentative D call: TRBD1 (6 bases). The source of this sequence is a man younger than 35 in good health and CMV-seronegative. Sequenced input: PBMCs. The CDR3 DNA reads as TGTGCCTGGGCTGGACAGAACAATCAGCCCCAGCATTTT. Translation: CAWAGQNNQPQHF.